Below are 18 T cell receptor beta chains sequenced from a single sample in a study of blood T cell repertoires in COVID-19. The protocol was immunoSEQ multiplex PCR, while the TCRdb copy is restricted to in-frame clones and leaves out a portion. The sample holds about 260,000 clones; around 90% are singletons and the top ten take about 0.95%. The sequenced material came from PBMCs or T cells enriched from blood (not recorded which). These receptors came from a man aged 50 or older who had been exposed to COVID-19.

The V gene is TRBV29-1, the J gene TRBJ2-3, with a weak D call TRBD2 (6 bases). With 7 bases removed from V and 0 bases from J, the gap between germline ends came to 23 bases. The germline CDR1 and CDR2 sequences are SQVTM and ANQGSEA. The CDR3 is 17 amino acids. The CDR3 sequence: CSAEGALGRGSTDTQYF. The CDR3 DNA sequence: TGCAGCGCCGAAGGTGCCCTCGGTCGGGGGAGCACAGATACGCAGTATTTT.

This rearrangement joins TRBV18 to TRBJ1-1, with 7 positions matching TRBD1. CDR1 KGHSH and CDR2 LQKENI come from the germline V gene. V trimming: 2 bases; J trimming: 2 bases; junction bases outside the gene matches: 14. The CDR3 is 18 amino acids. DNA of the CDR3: TGTGCCAGCTCACCAGGAAACAGGGGTTCTCGCGTTAACACTGAAGCTTTCTTT. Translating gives CASSPGNRGSRVNTEAFF.

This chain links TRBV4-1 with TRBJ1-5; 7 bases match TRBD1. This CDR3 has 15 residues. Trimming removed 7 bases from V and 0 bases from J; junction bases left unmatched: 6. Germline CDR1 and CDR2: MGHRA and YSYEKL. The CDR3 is CASKGTVYSNQPQHF. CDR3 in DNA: TGCGCCAGCAAAGGGACAGTCTATAGCAATCAGCCCCAGCATTTT.

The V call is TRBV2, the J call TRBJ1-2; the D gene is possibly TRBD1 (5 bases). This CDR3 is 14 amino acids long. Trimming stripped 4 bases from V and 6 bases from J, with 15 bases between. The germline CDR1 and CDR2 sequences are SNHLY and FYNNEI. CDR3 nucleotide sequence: TGTGCCAGCAGTGTCACGGCAGGGTCGAATGGCTACACCTTC. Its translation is CASSVTAGSNGYTF.

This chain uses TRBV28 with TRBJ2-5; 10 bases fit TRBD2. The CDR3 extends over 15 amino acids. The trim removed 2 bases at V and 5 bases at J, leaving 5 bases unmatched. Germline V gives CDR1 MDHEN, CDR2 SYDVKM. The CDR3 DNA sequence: TGTGCCAGCAGTTTACAGCGGGAGGGCGGGGAGACCCAGTACTTC. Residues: CASSLQREGGETQYF.

The CDR3 nucleotides are TGTGCCAGTAGTATAGGGGCGGGGGCGCCCGAGGATGAGCAGTTCTTC. Protein: CASSIGAGAPEDEQFF. The chain has TRBV19 and TRBJ2-1; D may be TRBD2 (7 bases). The CDR3 totals 16 residues. Germline loops: CDR1 LNHDA, CDR2 SQIVND (reference sequence). V was trimmed by 1 base and J by 8 bases, leaving 18 bases between them.

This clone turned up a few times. The CDR3 loop reads CASSQGSFRVQFF. The DNA for the CDR3 is TGTGCCAGCAGCCAAGGGTCTTTCCGCGTGCAGTTCTTC. V gene TRBV3-1 (or the pseudogene TRBV3-2) combines with J gene TRBJ2-1; no clear D gene. V was clipped by 1 base and J by 12 bases, with 13 bases between them. CDR3 length: 13 residues. Germline CDR1 LGHDT, CDR2 YNNKEL (reference sequence).

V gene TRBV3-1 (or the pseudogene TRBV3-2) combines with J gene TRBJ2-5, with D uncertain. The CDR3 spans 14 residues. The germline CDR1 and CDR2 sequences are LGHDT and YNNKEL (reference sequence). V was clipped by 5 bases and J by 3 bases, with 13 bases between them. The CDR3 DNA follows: TGTGCCAGCAGCGCAGACTCCGCGAAAGAGACCCAGTACTTC. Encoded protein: CASSADSAKETQYF.

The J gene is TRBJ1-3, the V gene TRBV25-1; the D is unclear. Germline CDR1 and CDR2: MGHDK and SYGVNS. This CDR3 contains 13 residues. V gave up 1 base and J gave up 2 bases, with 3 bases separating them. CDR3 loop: CASSESAGNTIYF. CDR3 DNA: TGTGCCAGCAGTGAATCGGCTGGAAACACCATATATTTT.

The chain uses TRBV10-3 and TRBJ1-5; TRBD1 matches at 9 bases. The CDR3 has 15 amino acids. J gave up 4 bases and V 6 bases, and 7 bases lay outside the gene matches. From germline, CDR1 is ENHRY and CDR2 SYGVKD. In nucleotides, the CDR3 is TGTGCCATCAGCGACGGGACAGGGTATAATCAGCCCCAGCATTTT. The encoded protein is CAISDGTGYNQPQHF.

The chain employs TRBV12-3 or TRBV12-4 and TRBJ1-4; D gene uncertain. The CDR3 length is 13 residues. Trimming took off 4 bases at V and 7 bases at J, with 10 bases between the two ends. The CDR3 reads CASSSGFGEKLFF. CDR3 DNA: TGTGCCAGCAGTTCGGGGTTTGGTGAAAAACTGTTTTTT.

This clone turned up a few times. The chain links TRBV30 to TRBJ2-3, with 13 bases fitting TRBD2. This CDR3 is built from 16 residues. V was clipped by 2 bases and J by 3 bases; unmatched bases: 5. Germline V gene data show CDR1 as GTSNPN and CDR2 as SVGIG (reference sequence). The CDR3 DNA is TGTGCCTGGAGTATGGGACTAGCGGGACCGACAGATACGCAGTATTTT. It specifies CAWSMGLAGPTDTQYF.

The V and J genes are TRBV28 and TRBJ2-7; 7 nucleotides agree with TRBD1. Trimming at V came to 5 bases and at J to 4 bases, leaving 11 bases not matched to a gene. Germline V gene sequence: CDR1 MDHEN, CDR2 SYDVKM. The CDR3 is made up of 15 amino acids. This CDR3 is CASSPVTGYEYEQYF. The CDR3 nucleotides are TGTGCCAGCAGTCCTGTGACAGGGTATGAGTACGAGCAGTACTTC.

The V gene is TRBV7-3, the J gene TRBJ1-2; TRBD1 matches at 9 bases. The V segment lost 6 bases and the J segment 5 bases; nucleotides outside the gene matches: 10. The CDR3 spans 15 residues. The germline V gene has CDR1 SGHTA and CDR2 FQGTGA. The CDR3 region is CASSPTGGQGYGYTF. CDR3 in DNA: TGTGCCAGCAGTCCTACTGGTGGACAGGGGTATGGCTACACCTTC.

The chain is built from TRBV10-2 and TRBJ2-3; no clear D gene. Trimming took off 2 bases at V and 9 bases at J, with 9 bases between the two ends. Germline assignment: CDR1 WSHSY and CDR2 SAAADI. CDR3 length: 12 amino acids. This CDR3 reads CASSERLRTQYF. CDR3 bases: TGCGCCAGCAGTGAGAGATTGAGAACGCAGTATTTT.

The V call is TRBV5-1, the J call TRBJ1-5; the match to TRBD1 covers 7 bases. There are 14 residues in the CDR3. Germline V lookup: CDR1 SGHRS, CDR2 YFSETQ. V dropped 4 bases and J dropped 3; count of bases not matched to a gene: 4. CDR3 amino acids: CASSTGQINQPQHF. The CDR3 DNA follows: TGCGCCAGCAGCACGGGACAGATCAATCAGCCCCAGCATTTT.

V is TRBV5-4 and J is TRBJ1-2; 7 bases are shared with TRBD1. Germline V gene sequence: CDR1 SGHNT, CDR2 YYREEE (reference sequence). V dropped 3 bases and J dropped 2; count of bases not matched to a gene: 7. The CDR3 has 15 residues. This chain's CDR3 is CASSWTGQYNYGYTF. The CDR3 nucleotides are TGTGCCAGCAGCTGGACGGGACAGTACAACTATGGCTACACCTTC.

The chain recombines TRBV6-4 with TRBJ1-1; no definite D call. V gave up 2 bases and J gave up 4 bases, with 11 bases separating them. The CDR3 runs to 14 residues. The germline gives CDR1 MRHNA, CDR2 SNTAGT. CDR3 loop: CASSDPPQVTEAFF. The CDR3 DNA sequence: TGTGCCAGCAGTGACCCCCCGCAGGTCACTGAAGCTTTCTTT.